Below are 15 T cell receptor beta chains sequenced from a single sample in a study of CXCR3-negative and CXCR3-positive naive CD8 T cells. In preparing the TRB cDNA libraries, 5' RACE with UMI labels was used. TCRdb reprocessed the 5' RACE reads, with one entry per CDR3 protein and no DNA. Found here are roughly 45,000 distinct CDR3 sequences; the top ten clones hold about 2.3%. What was sequenced was naive CXCR3- CD8+ T cells from blood. As for subset: CD45RO-CCR7+CD27+CD95- naive CD8+ T cells lacking CXCR3 (TNR3-). These receptors all stem from a human donor in good health. Some clones in this sample may be carry-over from other donors' samples.

The CDR3 is CATSRDRQGGTDTQYF. V is TRBV15 and J is TRBJ2-3; the TRBD1 assignment by TCRdb is unverifiable without DNA. Germline V CDR1 and CDR2: LNHNV, YYDKDF (reference sequence). CDR3 length: 16 residues.

The chain carries TRBV20-1 and TRBJ1-1; as DNA is missing, the TRBD1 call by TCRdb cannot be tested. CDR1 and CDR2 (germline): DFQATT, SNEGSKA (reference sequence). There are 13 residues in the CDR3. The CDR3 protein is CSARDVTGREAFF.

The chain carries TRBV7-2 and TRBJ1-5; as DNA is missing, the TRBD1 call by TCRdb cannot be tested. Looked up from germline, CDR1 is SGHTA and CDR2 is FQGNSA. The CDR3 spans 15 residues. Here the CDR3 reads CASSLTGGGNQPQHF. The complete variable domain, with remaining parts taken from reference TRBV7-2 and TRBJ1-5, reads GAGVSQSPSNKVTEKGKDVELRCDPISGHTALYWYRQSLGQGLEFLIYFQGNSAPDKSGLPSDRFSAERTGGSVSTLTIQRTQQEDSAVYLCASSLTGGGNQPQHFGDGTRLSIL.

The CDR3 region is CASSQDTRGLTNEKLFF. The rearrangement links TRBV4-1 to TRBJ1-4; TCRdb's D call, TRBD1, is unchecked because there is no DNA. The CDR3 covers 17 residues. The germline V gene encodes CDR1 MGHRA and CDR2 YSYEKL.

The rearrangement links TRBV29-1 to TRBJ2-7. Germline values: CDR1 SQVTM, CDR2 ANQGSEA. This CDR3 contains 15 residues. This CDR3 reads CSVEEAGRYSYEQYF.

V and J are TRBV7-2 and TRBJ2-7; TCRdb selects TRBD1, and the lack of DNA leaves this call unchecked. The CDR3 has 16 residues. Germline V lookup: CDR1 SGHTA, CDR2 FQGNSA. CDR3 loop: CASSLTDGGRHGEQYF. The full variable domain, rest sourced from reference TRBV7-2 and TRBJ2-7, is GAGVSQSPSNKVTEKGKDVELRCDPISGHTALYWYRQSLGQGLEFLIYFQGNSAPDKSGLPSDRFSAERTGGSVSTLTIQRTQQEDSAVYLCASSLTDGGRHGEQYFGPGTRLTVT.

The gene calls are TRBV5-1 and TRBJ2-1; the TCRdb call, TRBD2, lacks DNA for checking. The CDR3 runs to 18 residues. The germline V gene encodes CDR1 SGHRS and CDR2 YFSETQ. This chain's CDR3 is CASSGGTSGGAGYNEQFF.

The V gene is TRBV7-2, the J gene TRBJ2-2. CDR1 and CDR2 (germline): SGHTA, FQGNSA. The CDR3 loop spans 14 amino acids. CDR3 residues: CASSLFEYTGELSF.

The chain has TRBV25-1 and TRBJ2-7; with no DNA, the TCRdb D assignment of TRBD2 cannot be verified. CDR1 MGHDK and CDR2 SYGVNS come from the germline V gene. The CDR3 contains 14 residues. The CDR3: CASSVARSSYEQYF.

V gene TRBV6-5 combines with J gene TRBJ2-2; the D call of TRBD2 rests on TCRdb alone, since no DNA is present to check it. This CDR3 comprises 16 residues. Germline CDR1 MNHEY, CDR2 SVGAGI. Here the CDR3 reads CASSYRGRGLAGELFF.

The CDR3 sequence: CASSLGWTQQPQHF. V gene TRBV7-9 combines with J gene TRBJ1-5. CDR1 is SEHNR and CDR2 is FQNEAQ in the germline V gene (reference sequence). The length of the CDR3 is 14 residues.

The rearrangement joins TRBV7-9 to TRBJ2-5; the TCRdb D gene call, TRBD1, has no DNA to confirm it. This CDR3 contains 14 residues. CDR1 is SEHNR and CDR2 is FQNEAQ in the germline V gene (reference sequence). CDR3 loop: CASRGTGVQETQYF.

The chain couples TRBV12-3 or TRBV12-4 to TRBJ2-2; there is no DNA to check the TCRdb D call of TRBD1. The CDR3 is 15 residues long. CDR3 amino acids: CASSPGWSPTGELFF.

J is TRBJ2-1 and V is TRBV5-1; TCRdb outputs TRBD1, but without DNA this stays unchecked. This CDR3 spans 17 amino acids. Germline V gene data show CDR1 as SGHRS and CDR2 as YFSETQ. The CDR3: CASSLDPGSADYNEQFF. The full variable domain, with the rest looked up from reference TRBV5-1 and TRBJ2-1, is KAGVTQTPRYLIKTRGQQVTLSCSPISGHRSVSWYQQTPGQGLQFLFEYFSETQRNKGNFPGRFSGRQFSNSRSEMNVSTLELGDSALYLCASSLDPGSADYNEQFFGPGTRLTVL.

The genes are TRBV6-4 and TRBJ2-7; the D gene TCRdb calls, TRBD1, cannot be checked with no DNA. CDR3 length equals 15 residues. Germline values: CDR1 MRHNA, CDR2 SNTAGT. This CDR3 reads CASDPPRGASYEQYF.